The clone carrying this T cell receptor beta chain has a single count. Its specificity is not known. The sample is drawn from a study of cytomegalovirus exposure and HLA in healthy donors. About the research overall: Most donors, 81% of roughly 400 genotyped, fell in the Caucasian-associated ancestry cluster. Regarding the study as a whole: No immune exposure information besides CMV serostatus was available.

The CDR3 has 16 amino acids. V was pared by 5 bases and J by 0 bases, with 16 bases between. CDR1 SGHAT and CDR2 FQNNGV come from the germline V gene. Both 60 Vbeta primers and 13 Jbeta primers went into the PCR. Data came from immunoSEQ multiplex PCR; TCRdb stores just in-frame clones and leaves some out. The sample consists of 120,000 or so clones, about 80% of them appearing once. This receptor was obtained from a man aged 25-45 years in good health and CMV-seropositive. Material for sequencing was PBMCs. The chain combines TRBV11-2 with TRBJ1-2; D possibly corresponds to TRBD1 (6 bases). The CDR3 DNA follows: TGTGCCAGCAGCCCGGTCCGGGGGGCGGCTAACTATGGCTACACCTTC. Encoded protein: CASSPVRGAANYGYTF.